At least ten counts were recorded for the clone carrying this T cell receptor beta chain. The target antigen is unknown. Each TCR beta library was made by quantitative 5'-RACE that incorporated molecular barcodes. Each CDR3 protein is one row after TCRdb ran MiXCR on the 5' RACE reads. Here the sample spans tens of thousands of distinct CDR3 sequences, more than 9.5% being singletons. This entry belongs to a study of CD8 T cells in ankylosing spondylitis. Study-level results: Reportedly, matched ankylosing spondylitis synovial fluid was significantly enriched for disease-linked clones. Seemingly distinctive of ankylosing spondylitis blood was a TCR beta motif formed by eight highly homologous variants.

The receptor comes from a male donor with ankylosing spondylitis or in good health (not recorded which). Sample: blood, either unsorted or a sorted T cell fraction (not recorded which).

DNA of the CDR3: TGTGCCAGCAGCCCCCCGGTCAACACTGAAGCTTTCTTT. Translation: CASSPPVNTEAFF. This sequence joins TRBV4-2 and TRBJ1-1; no reliable D call. The CDR3 extends over 13 amino acids. CDR1 is LGHNA, CDR2 YNFKEQ, per germline. V was clipped by 4 bases and J by 2 bases, with 8 bases between them.